This T cell receptor (beta chain) was sequenced for a study of metastatic and nonmetastatic thyroid tumors. Study background: Malignant thyroid and benign thyroid patients provided blood and tumor or nodule tissue whose repertoires were compared. Regarding the study as a whole: Significantly higher TCR beta diversity was reportedly seen in malignant thyroid tumors than benign nodules, in blood and tumor.

This clone was observed at least ten times. What it binds is unknown. Authors' analysis steps: A papillary thyroid cancer distant-metastasis classifier was built from CDR3 differences across clinicopathological groups. TCRdb called clones again from the PCR reads with MiXCR. The V and J calls shown here were made by TCRdb, not taken from the authors' results. The data hold over 35,000 clones, with approximately 12% observed a single time. Germline values: CDR1 SGHDT, CDR2 YYEEEE. V was pared by 3 bases and J by 5 bases, with 14 bases between. The CDR3 runs to 14 residues. Every patient was untreated before thyroid surgery.

Sequencing was carried out using blood. This sequence originates from a female donor with papillary thyroid cancer or a benign thyroid nodule (not recorded which). Some clones in this sample may be carry-over from other donors' samples. V is TRBV5-6 and J is TRBJ2-5; maybe TRBD1 (6 bases). The CDR3 here is CASSYRQDLETQYF. CDR3 nucleotide sequence: TGTGCCAGCAGCTACCGACAGGACCTGGAGACCCAGTACTTC. Combining the CDR3 with reference TRBV5-6 and TRBJ2-5 gives the whole variable domain DAGVTQSPTHLIKTRGQQVTLRCSPKSGHDTVSWYQQALGQGPQFIFQYYEEEERQRGNFPDRFSGHQFPNYSSELNVNALLLGDSALYLCASSYRQDLETQYFGPGTRLLVL.